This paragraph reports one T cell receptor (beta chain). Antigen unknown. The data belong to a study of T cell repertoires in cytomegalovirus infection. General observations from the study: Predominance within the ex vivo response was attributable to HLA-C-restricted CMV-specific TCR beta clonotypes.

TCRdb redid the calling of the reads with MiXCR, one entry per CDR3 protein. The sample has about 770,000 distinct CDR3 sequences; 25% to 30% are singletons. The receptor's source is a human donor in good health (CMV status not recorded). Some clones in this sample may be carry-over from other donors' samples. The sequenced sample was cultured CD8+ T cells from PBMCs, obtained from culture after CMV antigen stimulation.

The CDR3 nucleotides are TGCGCCAGCAGCCAAGTAGGGACTAGCGGGGGGTACCAAGAGACCCAGTACTTC. Amino acid sequence: CASSQVGTSGGYQETQYF. This chain links TRBV4-1 with TRBJ2-5; 15 bases agree with TRBD2. With 1 base clipped from V and 0 bases from J, the junction kept 3 bases outside the gene matches. There are 18 residues in the CDR3. CDR1 and CDR2 from the germline V gene are MGHRA and YSYEKL.